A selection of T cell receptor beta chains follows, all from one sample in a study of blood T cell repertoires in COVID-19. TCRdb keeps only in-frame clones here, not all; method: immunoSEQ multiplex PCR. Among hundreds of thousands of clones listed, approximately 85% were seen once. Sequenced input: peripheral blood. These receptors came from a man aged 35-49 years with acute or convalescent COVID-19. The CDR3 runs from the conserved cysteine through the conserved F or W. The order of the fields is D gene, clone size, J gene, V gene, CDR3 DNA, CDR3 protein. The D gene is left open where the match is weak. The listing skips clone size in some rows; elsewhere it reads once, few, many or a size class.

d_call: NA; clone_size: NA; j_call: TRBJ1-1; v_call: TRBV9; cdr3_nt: TGTGCCAGCAGCGTATTAGCGGGCACTGAAGCTTTCTTT; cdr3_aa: CASSVLAGTEAFF
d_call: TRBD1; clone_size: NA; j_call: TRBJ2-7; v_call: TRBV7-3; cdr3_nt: TGTGCCAGCAGCCCGTCCCGGGACAGGTCCGAGCAGTACTTC; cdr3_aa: CASSPSRDRSEQYF
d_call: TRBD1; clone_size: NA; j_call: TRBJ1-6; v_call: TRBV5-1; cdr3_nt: TGCGCCAGCAGCCCGGGACAGGGGGACTTCAGTAATTCACCCCTCCACTTT; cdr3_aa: CASSPGQGDFSNSPLHF
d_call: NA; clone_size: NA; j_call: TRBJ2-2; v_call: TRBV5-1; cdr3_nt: TGCGCCAGCAGCTTGGGTCCTAGGACAGCGAACACCGGGGAGCTGTTTTTT; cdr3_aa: CASSLGPRTANTGELFF
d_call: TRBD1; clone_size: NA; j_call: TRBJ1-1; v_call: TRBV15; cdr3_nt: TGTGCCACCAGCAGAGTAATGGGGACAGGGAGGACTGAAGCTTTCTTT; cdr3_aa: CATSRVMGTGRTEAFF
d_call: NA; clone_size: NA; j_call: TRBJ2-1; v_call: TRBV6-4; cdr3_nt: TGTGCCAGCAGTGATACCTTTGAGGGGGGGCTGTACAATGAGCAGTTCTTC; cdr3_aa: CASSDTFEGGLYNEQFF
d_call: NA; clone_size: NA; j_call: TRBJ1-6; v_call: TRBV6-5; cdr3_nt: TGTGCCAGCAGTTACGACAGGAGCTCCTATAATTCACCCCTCCACTTT; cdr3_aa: CASSYDRSSYNSPLHF
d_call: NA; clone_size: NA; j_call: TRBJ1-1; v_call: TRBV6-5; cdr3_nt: TGTGCCAGCAGTCCCAGGGGTCCGAGGAACACTGAAGCTTTCTTT; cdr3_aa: CASSPRGPRNTEAFF
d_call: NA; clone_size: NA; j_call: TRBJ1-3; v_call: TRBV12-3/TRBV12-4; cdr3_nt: TGTGCCAGCAGTTTAGAACGGGGAAACACCATATATTTT; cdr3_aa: CASSLERGNTIYF
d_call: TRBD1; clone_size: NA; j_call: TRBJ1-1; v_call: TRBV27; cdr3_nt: TGTGCCAGCAGCGGACAGGTGCGGACTGAAGCTTTCTTT; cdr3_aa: CASSGQVRTEAFF
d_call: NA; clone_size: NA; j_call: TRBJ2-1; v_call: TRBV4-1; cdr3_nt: TGCGCCAGCAGCCAGGGGCGAAGGGAACAGCAGTTCTTC; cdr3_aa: CASSQGRREQQFF
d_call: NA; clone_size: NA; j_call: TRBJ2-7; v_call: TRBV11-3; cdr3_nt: TGTGCCAGCAGCCGAACTAGCAAGCGCTGGTACGAGCAGTACTTC; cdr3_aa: CASSRTSKRWYEQYF
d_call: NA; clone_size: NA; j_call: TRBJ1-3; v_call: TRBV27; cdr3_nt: TGTGCCAGCAGTCCCCGGGGTGGAAACACCATATATTTT; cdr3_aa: CASSPRGGNTIYF
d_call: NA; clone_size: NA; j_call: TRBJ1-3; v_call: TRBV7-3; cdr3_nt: TGTGCCAGCAGCTTAACTGGCCAGGTCTCTGGAAACACCATATATTTT; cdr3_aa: CASSLTGQVSGNTIYF
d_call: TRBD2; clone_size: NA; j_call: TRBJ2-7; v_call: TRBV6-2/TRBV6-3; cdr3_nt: TGTGCCAGCAGTTACTCAAGGACTAGGATTATCTACGAGCAGTACTTC; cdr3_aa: CASSYSRTRIIYEQYF
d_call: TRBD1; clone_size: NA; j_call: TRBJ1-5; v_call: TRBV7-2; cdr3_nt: TGTGCCAGCAGCTCCCTGACAGGGGGCAATCAGCCCCAGCATTTT; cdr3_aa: CASSSLTGGNQPQHF
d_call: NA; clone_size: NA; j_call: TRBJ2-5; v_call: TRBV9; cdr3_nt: TGTGCCAGCGGGGGGGCTACCCAAGAGACCCAGTACTTC; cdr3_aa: CASGGATQETQYF
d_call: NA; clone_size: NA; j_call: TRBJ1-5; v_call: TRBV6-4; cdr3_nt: TGTGCCAGCAGTGACGTCGGTAGGGGGGGGCCTAGCAATCAGCCCCAGCATTTT; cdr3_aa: CASSDVGRGGPSNQPQHF
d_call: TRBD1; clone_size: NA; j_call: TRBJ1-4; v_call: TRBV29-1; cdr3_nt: TGCAGCGCCACAGGGGCCTCCTCCTCAACTAATGAAAAACTGTTTTTT; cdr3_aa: CSATGASSSTNEKLFF
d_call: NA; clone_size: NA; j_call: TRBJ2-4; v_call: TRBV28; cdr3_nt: TGTGCCAGCAGTATCCCTGGCGGGCTAGCCAAAAACATTCAGTACTTC; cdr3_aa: CASSIPGGLAKNIQYF
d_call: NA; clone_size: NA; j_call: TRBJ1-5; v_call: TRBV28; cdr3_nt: TGTGCCAGCAGTTTCCCAGGGAACCCCAATCAGCCCCAGCATTTT; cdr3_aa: CASSFPGNPNQPQHF
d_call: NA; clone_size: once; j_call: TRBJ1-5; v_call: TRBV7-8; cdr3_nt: TGTGCCAGCAGCTTAGGCTACAGCTATAGCAATCAGCCCCAGCATTTT; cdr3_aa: CASSLGYSYSNQPQHF
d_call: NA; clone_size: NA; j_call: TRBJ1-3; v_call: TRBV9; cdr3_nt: TGTGCCAGCAGCCCTAATGTGCGCTCTGGAAACACCATATATTTT; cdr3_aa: CASSPNVRSGNTIYF
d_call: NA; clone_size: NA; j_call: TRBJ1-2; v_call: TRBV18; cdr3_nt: TGTGCCAGCTCACCGACACAGGAGTATGGCTACACCTTC; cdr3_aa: CASSPTQEYGYTF
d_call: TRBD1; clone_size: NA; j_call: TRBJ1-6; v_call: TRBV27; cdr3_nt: TGTGCCAGCAGTGGTAGGACAGGGGGCATCCGTAATTCACCCCTCCACTTT; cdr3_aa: CASSGRTGGIRNSPLHF
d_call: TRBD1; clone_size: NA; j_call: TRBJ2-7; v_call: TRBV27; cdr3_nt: TGTGCCAGCAGTTGGGGAGGGGGACAGGGGGTTCCCGAGCAGTACTTC; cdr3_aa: CASSWGGGQGVPEQYF
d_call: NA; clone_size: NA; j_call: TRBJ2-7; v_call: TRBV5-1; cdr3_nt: TGCGCCAGCAGCTTGGTACCTAGCTACTACGAGCAGTACTTC; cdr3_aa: CASSLVPSYYEQYF
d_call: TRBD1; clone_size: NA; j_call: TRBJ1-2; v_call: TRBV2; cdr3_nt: TGTGCCAGCAGTGCAACAACCCCGGGACAGGGGTCCGGCTACACCTTC; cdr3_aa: CASSATTPGQGSGYTF
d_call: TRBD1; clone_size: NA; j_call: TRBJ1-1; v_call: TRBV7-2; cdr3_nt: TGTGCCAGCAGCACACAGGGGATGAACACTGAAGCTTTCTTT; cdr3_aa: CASSTQGMNTEAFF
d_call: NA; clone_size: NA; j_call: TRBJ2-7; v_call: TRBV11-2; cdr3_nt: TGTGCCAGCAGCTGGGGCATGAGCTACGAGCAGTACTTC; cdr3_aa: CASSWGMSYEQYF
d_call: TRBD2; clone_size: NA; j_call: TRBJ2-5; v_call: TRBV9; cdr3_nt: TGTGCCAGCAGCGCCGGACTAGCGGGGGAAGCTAGGCGGGGAGAGACCCAGTACTTC; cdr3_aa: CASSAGLAGEARRGETQYF
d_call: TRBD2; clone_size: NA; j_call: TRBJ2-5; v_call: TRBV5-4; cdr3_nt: TGTGCCAGCAGCTTGGATGTGGGGGCTAGCGGGGGACAAGAGACCCAGTACTTC; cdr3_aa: CASSLDVGASGGQETQYF
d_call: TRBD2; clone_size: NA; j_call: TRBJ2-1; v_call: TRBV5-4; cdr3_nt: TGTGCCAGCAGCTTGGGTGTCGGGGGGGCCTACAATGAGCAGTTCTTC; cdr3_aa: CASSLGVGGAYNEQFF
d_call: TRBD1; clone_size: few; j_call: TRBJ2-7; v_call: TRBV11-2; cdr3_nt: TGTGCCAGCAGCGGGGGACAGACCTCCTACGAGCAGTACTTC; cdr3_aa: CASSGGQTSYEQYF
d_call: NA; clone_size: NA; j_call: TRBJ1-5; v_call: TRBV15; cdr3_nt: TGTGCCACCAGCAGAGATTTGGAGGGGTTTCAGCCCCAGCATTTT; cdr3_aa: CATSRDLEGFQPQHF
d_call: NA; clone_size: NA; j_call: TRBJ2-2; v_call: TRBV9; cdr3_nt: TGTGCCAGCAGCGTAGGGCCGGGGGACGGGGAGCTGTTTTTT; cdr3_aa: CASSVGPGDGELFF
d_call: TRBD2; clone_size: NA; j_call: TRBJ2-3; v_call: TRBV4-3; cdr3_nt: TGCGCCAGCAGCCCCCCTTTCCCCCCCGGGACTAGCGGAACAGATACGCAGTATTTT; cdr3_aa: CASSPPFPPGTSGTDTQYF
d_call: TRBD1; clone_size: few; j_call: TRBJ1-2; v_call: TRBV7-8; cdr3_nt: TGTGCCAGCAGCTTAGGGCGGGGACAGGGGGGTGGCTACACCTTC; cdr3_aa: CASSLGRGQGGGYTF
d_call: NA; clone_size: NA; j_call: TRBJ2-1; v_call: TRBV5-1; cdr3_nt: TGCGCCAGCAGCGTTCTAAGAGGTGAGCAGTTCTTC; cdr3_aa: CASSVLRGEQFF
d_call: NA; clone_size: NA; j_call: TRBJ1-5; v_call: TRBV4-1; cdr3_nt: TGCGCCAGCAGCCAAGATCCCAGAAATCAGCCCCAGCATTTT; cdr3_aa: CASSQDPRNQPQHF
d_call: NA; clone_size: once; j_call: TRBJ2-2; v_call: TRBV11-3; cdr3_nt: TGTGCCAGCAGCTTAGACGGGATCACCGGGGAGCTGTTTTTT; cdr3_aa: CASSLDGITGELFF
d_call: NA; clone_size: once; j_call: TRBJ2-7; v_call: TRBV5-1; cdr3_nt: TGCGCCAGCAGCTTGGAAAGCGTACTCTACGAGCAGTACTTC; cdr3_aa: CASSLESVLYEQYF
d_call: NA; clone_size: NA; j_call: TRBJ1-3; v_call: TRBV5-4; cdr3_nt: TGTGCCAGCAGCCCAGCAGGGAACTCTGGAAACACCATATATTTT; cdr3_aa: CASSPAGNSGNTIYF
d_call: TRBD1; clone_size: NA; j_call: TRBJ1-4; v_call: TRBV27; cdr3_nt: TGTGCCAGCAGACCCCTTGGGGACAGGGGAAATGAAAAACTGTTTTTT; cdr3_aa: CASRPLGDRGNEKLFF
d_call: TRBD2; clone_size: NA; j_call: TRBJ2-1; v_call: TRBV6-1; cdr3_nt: TGTGCCAGCAGTGAAATAGCGGGGGCCTACAATGAGCAGTTCTTC; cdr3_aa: CASSEIAGAYNEQFF
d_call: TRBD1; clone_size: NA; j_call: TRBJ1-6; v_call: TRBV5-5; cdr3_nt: TGTGCCAGCAGCTCAGGGACAGGGTCACATTCACCCCTCCACTTT; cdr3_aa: CASSSGTGSHSPLHF
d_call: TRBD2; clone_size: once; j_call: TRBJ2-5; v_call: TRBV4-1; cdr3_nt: TGCGCCAGCAGCCAAACGCTAGCGGGGGGGCGAGAGACCCAGTACTTC; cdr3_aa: CASSQTLAGGRETQYF
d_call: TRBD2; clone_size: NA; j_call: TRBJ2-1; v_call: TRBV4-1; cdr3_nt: TGCGCCAGCAGCCAATTGATCCTACTAGCGGGGGATAAGAATGAGCAGTTCTTC; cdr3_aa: CASSQLILLAGDKNEQFF